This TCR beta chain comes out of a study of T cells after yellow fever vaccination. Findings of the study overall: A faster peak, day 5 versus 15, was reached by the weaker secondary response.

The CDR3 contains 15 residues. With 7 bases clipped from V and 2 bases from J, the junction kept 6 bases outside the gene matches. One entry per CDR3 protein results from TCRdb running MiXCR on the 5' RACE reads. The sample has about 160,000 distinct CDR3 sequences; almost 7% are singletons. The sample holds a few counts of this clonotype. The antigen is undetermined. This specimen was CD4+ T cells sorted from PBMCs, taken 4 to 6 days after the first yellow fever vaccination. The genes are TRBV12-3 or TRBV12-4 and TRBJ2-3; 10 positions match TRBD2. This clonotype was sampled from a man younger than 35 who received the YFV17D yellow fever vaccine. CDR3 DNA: TGTGCCAGCACCTCTAGCGGGGGCAACACAGATACGCAGTATTTT. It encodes CASTSSGGNTDTQYF.